Presented here are 7 T cell receptor beta chains from one specimen sequenced in a study of T cells after yellow fever vaccination. TCRdb fed the 5' RACE reads into MiXCR, producing one record per CDR3 protein. The table records more than 250,000 distinct CDR3 sequences, around 7% of them present only once. The sample consisted of PBMCs, taken roughly 47 days after the first yellow fever vaccination. The receptors shown here come from a man younger than 35 who received the YFV17D yellow fever vaccine.

This CDR3 reads CASSLGTELYNEQFF. The CDR3 DNA sequence: TGTGCCAGCAGCTTGGGGACAGAGCTCTACAATGAGCAGTTCTTC. The chain combines TRBV5-4 with TRBJ2-1; a possible D gene is TRBD1 (6 bases). In germline, CDR1 is SGHNT, CDR2 YYREEE (reference sequence). CDR3 size: 15 residues. V was cut by 0 bases and J by 3 bases, with 10 bases left in between.

The chain joins TRBV27 to TRBJ2-7; no definite D call. The V end lost 6 bases, the J end lost 0 bases, and 3 bases lay between the germline ends. Germline CDR1 and CDR2: MNHEY and SMNVEV (reference sequence). This CDR3 comprises 11 residues. DNA for the CDR3: TGTGCCAGCAGATCCTCCTACGAGCAGTACGTC. Amino acid sequence: CASRSSYEQYV.

Turning to this clonotype: It is likely a read error, because the conserved phenylalanine at the end of the CDR3 is missing. CDR3 DNA: TGTGCCAGCAGTTCATTCGTCTTCTACAATGAGCAGTTCTCC. This codes for CASSSFVFYNEQFS. The J gene is TRBJ2-1, the V gene TRBV27, with unresolved D. This CDR3 comprises 14 residues. Germline V lookup: CDR1 MNHEY, CDR2 SMNVEV (reference sequence). Trimming stripped 4 bases from V and 3 bases from J, with 10 bases between.

This clonotype came up a few times. The chain uses TRBV21-1 and TRBJ1-4; no DNA check was done on the table's D call, TRBD1. TRBV21-1 corresponds to a pseudogene. This CDR3 is 14 amino acids long. In nucleotides, the CDR3 is TGTGCCAGCAGCGGGGGGGCCGAAAATGAAAAACTGTTTTTT. Protein: CASSGGAENEKLFF.

The DNA for the CDR3 is TGTGCCAGCAGCCAGGGGATAGGGGCCAACGTCCTGACTTTC. As protein: CASSQGIGANVLTF. This sequence joins TRBV12-3 or TRBV12-4 and TRBJ2-6, with a weak D call TRBD1 (6 bases). This CDR3 is built from 14 residues. The V gene lost 6 bases and the J gene lost 4 bases, with 10 bases spanning the gap.

The chain uses TRBV12-3 or TRBV12-4 and TRBJ2-3; D ambiguous. V was cut by 3 bases and J by 6 bases, with 13 bases left in between. The CDR3 consists of 14 residues. CDR3: CASSFGIRVDTQYF. The CDR3 region has the DNA TGTGCCAGCAGTTTTGGGATCCGAGTGGATACGCAGTATTTT.

This clonotype was seen a handful of times. This sequence joins TRBV5-4 and TRBJ2-7; D gene unclear. Germline V gives CDR1 SGHNT, CDR2 YYREEE (reference sequence). This CDR3 comprises 12 residues. V was shortened by 0 bases and J by 3 bases, with 4 bases between the two germline ends. CDR3 in amino acids: CASSLDFYEQYV. In DNA form, the CDR3 reads TGTGCCAGCAGCTTGGACTTCTACGAGCAGTACGTC.